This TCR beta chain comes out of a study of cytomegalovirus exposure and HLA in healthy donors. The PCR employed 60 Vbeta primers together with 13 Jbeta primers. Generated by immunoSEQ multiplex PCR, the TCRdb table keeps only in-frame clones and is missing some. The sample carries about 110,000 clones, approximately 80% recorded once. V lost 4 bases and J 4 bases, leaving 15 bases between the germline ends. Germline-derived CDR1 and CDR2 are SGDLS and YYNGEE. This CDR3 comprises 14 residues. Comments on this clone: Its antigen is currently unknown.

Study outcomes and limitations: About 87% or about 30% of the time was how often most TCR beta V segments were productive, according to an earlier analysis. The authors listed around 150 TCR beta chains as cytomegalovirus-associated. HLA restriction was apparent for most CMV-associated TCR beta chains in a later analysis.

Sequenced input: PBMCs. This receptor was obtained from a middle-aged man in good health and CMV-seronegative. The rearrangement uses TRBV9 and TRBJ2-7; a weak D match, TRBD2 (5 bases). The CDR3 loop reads CASSPQPGDYEQYF. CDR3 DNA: TGTGCCAGCAGCCCCCAGCCCGGGGATTACGAGCAGTACTTC.